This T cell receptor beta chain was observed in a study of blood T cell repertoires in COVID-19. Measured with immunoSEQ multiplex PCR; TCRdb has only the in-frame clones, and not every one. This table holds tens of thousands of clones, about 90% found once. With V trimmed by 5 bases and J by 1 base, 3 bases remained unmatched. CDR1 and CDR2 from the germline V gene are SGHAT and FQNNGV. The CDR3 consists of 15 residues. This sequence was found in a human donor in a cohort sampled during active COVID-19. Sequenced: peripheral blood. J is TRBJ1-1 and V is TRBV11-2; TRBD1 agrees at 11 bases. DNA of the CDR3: TGTGCCAGCAGCCCAGGACAGGGGGCGAACACTGAAGCTTTCTTT. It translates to CASSPGQGANTEAFF. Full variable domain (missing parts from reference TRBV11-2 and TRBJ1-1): EAGVAQSPRYKIIEKRQSVAFWCNPISGHATLYWYQQILGQGPKLLIQFQNNGVVDDSQLPKDRFSAERLKGVDSTLKIQPAKLEDSAVYLCASSPGQGANTEAFFGQGTRLTVV.